These T cell receptor beta chains were read from a single sample in a study of OX40 agonist ivuxolimab in advanced cancers. The assay was immunoSEQ multiplex PCR, and TCRdb's table has in-frame clones only and misses some. The sample holds some 69,000 clones, about nine tenths seen once. The material was CD4+ or CD8+ T cells sorted from blood, obtained in a trial of the OX40 agonist ivuxolimab. The source is an adult with an advanced solid tumor such as melanoma, head and neck, liver or kidney cancer. CDR3s include the opening cysteine and the closing phenylalanine or tryptophan. The order of the fields is clone size, D gene, V gene, J gene, CDR3 DNA, CDR3 protein. The D gene is left open where the match is weak. Expanded clones are given a class, and other clones once, few, many or no size at all.

clone size: NA
D gene: NA
V gene: TRBV5-1
J gene: TRBJ2-3
CDR3 DNA: TGCGCCAGCAGGGGACTAGATACGCAGTATTTT
CDR3 protein: CASRGLDTQYF

clone size: NA
D gene: NA
V gene: TRBV28
J gene: TRBJ1-1
CDR3 DNA: TGTGCCAGCAGCTTGCCCCCATCGACGGGGATAAACACTGAAGCTTTCTTT
CDR3 protein: CASSLPPSTGINTEAFF

clone size: few
D gene: NA
V gene: TRBV2
J gene: TRBJ1-5
CDR3 DNA: TGTGCCAGCAGGGATTCGGGGGCGCGGGGCAATCAGCCCCAGCATTTT
CDR3 protein: CASRDSGARGNQPQHF

clone size: NA
D gene: NA
V gene: TRBV21-1
J gene: TRBJ1-5
CDR3 DNA: TGTGCCAGCAGCATGGAGCATCAGCCCCAGCATTTT
CDR3 protein: CASSMEHQPQHF

clone size: NA
D gene: NA
V gene: TRBV9
J gene: TRBJ1-2
CDR3 DNA: TGTGCCAGCAGCATGACCGGGGCTCTATTAGAGGGCTACACCTTC
CDR3 protein: CASSMTGALLEGYTF

clone size: NA
D gene: TRBD2
V gene: TRBV7-8
J gene: TRBJ2-4
CDR3 DNA: TGTGCCAGCAGCCCCGAAGCGGGAGGGGGAGCCAAAAACATTCAGTACTTC
CDR3 protein: CASSPEAGGGAKNIQYF

clone size: NA
D gene: NA
V gene: TRBV6-5
J gene: TRBJ1-2
CDR3 DNA: TGTGCCAGCAAAACAGGGATCACCTATGGCTACACCTTC
CDR3 protein: CASKTGITYGYTF

clone size: NA
D gene: NA
V gene: TRBV9
J gene: TRBJ1-3
CDR3 DNA: TGTGCCAGCAGCGTGGGGGTAGGGGCTGGAAACACCATATATTTT
CDR3 protein: CASSVGVGAGNTIYF

clone size: NA
D gene: TRBD2
V gene: TRBV19
J gene: TRBJ2-7
CDR3 DNA: TGTGCCAGTAGTAGCACTAGCGGGGCTCAGTACTTC
CDR3 protein: CASSSTSGAQYF

clone size: NA
D gene: TRBD1
V gene: TRBV19
J gene: TRBJ2-6
CDR3 DNA: TGTGCCAGTAGTAAAGCAGGGGGCTCTGGGGCCAACGTCCTGACTTTC
CDR3 protein: CASSKAGGSGANVLTF

clone size: NA
D gene: NA
V gene: TRBV6-4
J gene: TRBJ2-2
CDR3 DNA: TGTGCCAGGACAGCGGGCGGGGCGAGAGGGGAGCTGTTTTTT
CDR3 protein: CARTAGGARGELFF

clone size: NA
D gene: TRBD1
V gene: TRBV9
J gene: TRBJ2-3
CDR3 DNA: TGTGCCAGCAGCGTGAGGACAGGGTCAGATACGCAGTATTTT
CDR3 protein: CASSVRTGSDTQYF

clone size: NA
D gene: TRBD2
V gene: TRBV7-3
J gene: TRBJ2-1
CDR3 DNA: TGTGCCAGCAGCATCGGTGCGGGAGGGCCTGGTGATGAGCAGTTCTTC
CDR3 protein: CASSIGAGGPGDEQFF

clone size: NA
D gene: TRBD1
V gene: TRBV15
J gene: TRBJ1-2
CDR3 DNA: TGTGCCACCAGCAGAGCCGGGACAGGGGGTGTGACTATGGGTGGCTACACCTTC
CDR3 protein: CATSRAGTGGVTMGGYTF

clone size: few
D gene: TRBD1
V gene: TRBV19
J gene: TRBJ1-1
CDR3 DNA: TGTGCCAGTAGATTCGGGACAGGGCTGAACACTGAAGCTTTCTTT
CDR3 protein: CASRFGTGLNTEAFF

clone size: NA
D gene: NA
V gene: TRBV5-6
J gene: TRBJ2-7
CDR3 DNA: TGTGCCAGCAGTCAAGGCTACGAGCAGTACTTC
CDR3 protein: CASSQGYEQYF

clone size: NA
D gene: NA
V gene: TRBV7-2
J gene: TRBJ2-1
CDR3 DNA: TGTGCCAGCAGCCCCCACGAGCGAAATGAGCAGTTCTTC
CDR3 protein: CASSPHERNEQFF

clone size: NA
D gene: TRBD2
V gene: TRBV6-5
J gene: TRBJ2-7
CDR3 DNA: TGTGCCAGCAGAGGGACTAGCGCAACCTACGAGCAGTACTTC
CDR3 protein: CASRGTSATYEQYF

clone size: NA
D gene: NA
V gene: TRBV6-1
J gene: TRBJ2-7
CDR3 DNA: TGTGCCAGCACTTTTTCAGGGGTCTACGAGCAGTACTTC
CDR3 protein: CASTFSGVYEQYF

clone size: NA
D gene: TRBD2
V gene: TRBV7-9
J gene: TRBJ2-7
CDR3 DNA: TGTGCCAGCAGCTTACTAGCGGGGTACGAGCAGTACTTC
CDR3 protein: CASSLLAGYEQYF

clone size: NA
D gene: NA
V gene: TRBV6-5
J gene: TRBJ2-3
CDR3 DNA: TGTGCCAGCAGTTTAGGGTTGGTGAGCACAGATACGCAGTATTTT
CDR3 protein: CASSLGLVSTDTQYF

clone size: NA
D gene: NA
V gene: TRBV18
J gene: TRBJ2-3
CDR3 DNA: TGTGCCAGCTCACCCCGGGTGGGGGATACGCAGTATTTT
CDR3 protein: CASSPRVGDTQYF

clone size: NA
D gene: TRBD2
V gene: TRBV19
J gene: TRBJ2-3
CDR3 DNA: TGTGCCAGTAGTACCCTAACGGCAACTAGCGGGGGCACAGATACGCAGTATTTT
CDR3 protein: CASSTLTATSGGTDTQYF

clone size: NA
D gene: NA
V gene: TRBV5-1
J gene: TRBJ1-2
CDR3 DNA: TGCGCCAGCAGCTTGTCTAACTATGGCTACACCTTC
CDR3 protein: CASSLSNYGYTF

clone size: NA
D gene: NA
V gene: TRBV15
J gene: TRBJ1-3
CDR3 DNA: TGTGCCACCAGCAGAGACTCGCTGAGCTCTGGAAACACCATATATTTT
CDR3 protein: CATSRDSLSSGNTIYF

clone size: NA
D gene: TRBD1
V gene: TRBV23-1
J gene: TRBJ2-2
CDR3 DNA: TGCGCCAGCAGTCACCCCGGGACAGGCTCGAACACCGGGGAGCTGTTTTTT
CDR3 protein: CASSHPGTGSNTGELFF

clone size: NA
D gene: NA
V gene: TRBV28
J gene: TRBJ1-5
CDR3 DNA: TGTGCCAGCAGTTTAAAAAGGGATCAGCCCCAGCATTTT
CDR3 protein: CASSLKRDQPQHF

clone size: NA
D gene: NA
V gene: TRBV6-1
J gene: TRBJ1-3
CDR3 DNA: TGTGCCAGCCGCCAGGGATCTGGAAACACCATATATTTT
CDR3 protein: CASRQGSGNTIYF

clone size: NA
D gene: NA
V gene: TRBV6-5
J gene: TRBJ1-2
CDR3 DNA: TGTGCCAGCAGTGGGGACAAGAACTATGGCTACACCTTC
CDR3 protein: CASSGDKNYGYTF

clone size: NA
D gene: NA
V gene: TRBV9
J gene: TRBJ2-5
CDR3 DNA: TGTGCCAGCAGCGTAGATGTCGGCCAAGAGACCCAGTACTTC
CDR3 protein: CASSVDVGQETQYF

clone size: NA
D gene: NA
V gene: TRBV14
J gene: TRBJ2-5
CDR3 DNA: TGTGCCAGCAGCCGAGGAAGTGGTTTGGGGCAGGCGGAGACCCAGTACTTC
CDR3 protein: CASSRGSGLGQAETQYF

clone size: NA
D gene: NA
V gene: TRBV21-1
J gene: TRBJ2-5
CDR3 DNA: TGTGCCAGCCCTGTAGCGGTCCCGGAAGAGACCCAGTACTTC
CDR3 protein: CASPVAVPEETQYF

clone size: NA
D gene: TRBD1
V gene: TRBV19
J gene: TRBJ1-2
CDR3 DNA: TGTGCCAGTAGAACGCTAAGTGACAGGGGGAACTATGGCTACACCTTC
CDR3 protein: CASRTLSDRGNYGYTF

clone size: NA
D gene: NA
V gene: TRBV6-5
J gene: TRBJ2-2
CDR3 DNA: TGTGCCAGCAGTTTACCCGCAGGGAGATCTACCGGGGAGCTGTTTTTT
CDR3 protein: CASSLPAGRSTGELFF

clone size: NA
D gene: NA
V gene: TRBV19
J gene: TRBJ2-2
CDR3 DNA: TGTGCCAGTAATGGTGTTGGGAGGTTTGGGCTGTTTTTT
CDR3 protein: CASNGVGRFGLFF

clone size: NA
D gene: NA
V gene: TRBV2
J gene: TRBJ2-5
CDR3 DNA: TGTGCCAGCACCAGGGGTGGATTAGAGACCCAGTACTTC
CDR3 protein: CASTRGGLETQYF

clone size: NA
D gene: NA
V gene: TRBV7-8
J gene: TRBJ2-7
CDR3 DNA: TGTGCCAGCAGCTTAGGTGGTCCAGCTGCCTACGAGCAGTACTTC
CDR3 protein: CASSLGGPAAYEQYF

clone size: NA
D gene: NA
V gene: TRBV19
J gene: TRBJ2-6
CDR3 DNA: TGTGCCAGTAGACGGGGAACGGGGGCCAACGTCCTGACTTTC
CDR3 protein: CASRRGTGANVLTF

clone size: NA
D gene: TRBD2
V gene: TRBV7-2
J gene: TRBJ2-1
CDR3 DNA: TGTGCCAGCAGCGTCATAGCGGGATTATTTTTCCATGAGCAGTTCTTC
CDR3 protein: CASSVIAGLFFHEQFF

clone size: NA
D gene: NA
V gene: TRBV4-1
J gene: TRBJ2-2
CDR3 DNA: TGCGCCAGCAGCCAAGGCGACAGCGAAATGAACACCGGGGAGCTGTTTTTT
CDR3 protein: CASSQGDSEMNTGELFF

clone size: NA
D gene: TRBD2
V gene: TRBV5-1
J gene: TRBJ2-1
CDR3 DNA: TGCGCCAGCAGCTGGACTAGCGGGAGAGGAAATGAGCAGTTCTTC
CDR3 protein: CASSWTSGRGNEQFF

clone size: NA
D gene: NA
V gene: TRBV29-1
J gene: TRBJ2-2
CDR3 DNA: TGCAGCGTGGCCGACGGAGCGAACACCGGGGAGCTGTTTTTT
CDR3 protein: CSVADGANTGELFF

clone size: NA
D gene: NA
V gene: TRBV14
J gene: TRBJ2-3
CDR3 DNA: TGTGCCAGCAGCCACGTAGGAGCAGTGATGACAGATACGCAGTATTTT
CDR3 protein: CASSHVGAVMTDTQYF

clone size: NA
D gene: NA
V gene: TRBV19
J gene: TRBJ1-1
CDR3 DNA: TGTGCCAGTTCGAGGGAGATGAACACTGAAGCTTTCTTT
CDR3 protein: CASSREMNTEAFF

clone size: NA
D gene: TRBD1
V gene: TRBV10-3
J gene: TRBJ2-3
CDR3 DNA: TGTGCCATCAGTGGGGGGCAGGGGGCCTTGACAGATACGCAGTATTTT
CDR3 protein: CAISGGQGALTDTQYF

clone size: NA
D gene: TRBD2
V gene: TRBV14
J gene: TRBJ2-5
CDR3 DNA: TGTGCCAGCAGCCAAGAAGATTCCGGGACTAGCCTTAAAGAGACCCAGTACTTC
CDR3 protein: CASSQEDSGTSLKETQYF

clone size: few
D gene: NA
V gene: TRBV6-5
J gene: TRBJ1-1
CDR3 DNA: TGTGCCAGCAGTTCCCTTTTCACTGAAGCTTTCTTT
CDR3 protein: CASSSLFTEAFF

clone size: NA
D gene: NA
V gene: TRBV27
J gene: TRBJ2-1
CDR3 DNA: TGTGCCAGCAGTTTATACGGGGGCCTCTCCTACAATGAGCAGTTCTTC
CDR3 protein: CASSLYGGLSYNEQFF

clone size: NA
D gene: NA
V gene: TRBV12-5
J gene: TRBJ2-7
CDR3 DNA: TGTGCTAGTGGTTTGGGACAGAGGGCCTACGAGCAGTACTTC
CDR3 protein: CASGLGQRAYEQYF

clone size: NA
D gene: TRBD2
V gene: TRBV27
J gene: TRBJ2-7
CDR3 DNA: TGTGCCAGCAGTTTAGTAGCGGGAGGACCCTACGAGCAGTACTTC
CDR3 protein: CASSLVAGGPYEQYF

clone size: NA
D gene: NA
V gene: TRBV6-5
J gene: TRBJ1-5
CDR3 DNA: TGTGCCAGCAGTCTCAGGGGTGGCAATCAGCCCCAGCATTTT
CDR3 protein: CASSLRGGNQPQHF

clone size: once
D gene: TRBD1
V gene: TRBV27
J gene: TRBJ1-3
CDR3 DNA: TGTGCCAGCAGTCAAACGACAGGGTCTGGAAACACCATATATTTT
CDR3 protein: CASSQTTGSGNTIYF

clone size: NA
D gene: NA
V gene: TRBV5-4
J gene: TRBJ2-7
CDR3 DNA: TGTGCCAGCAGCCGCGGCAGGGTGACCTACGAGCAGTACTTC
CDR3 protein: CASSRGRVTYEQYF

clone size: NA
D gene: TRBD2
V gene: TRBV7-8
J gene: TRBJ2-1
CDR3 DNA: TGTGCCAGCAGCTTAGCTGACCTTAGCGGGAGTAGCTACAATGAGCAGTTCTTC
CDR3 protein: CASSLADLSGSSYNEQFF

clone size: NA
D gene: NA
V gene: TRBV6-1
J gene: TRBJ2-3
CDR3 DNA: TGTGCCAGCGGAAACTCACGATATACGCAGTATTTT
CDR3 protein: CASGNSRYTQYF

clone size: once
D gene: TRBD2
V gene: TRBV19
J gene: TRBJ2-1
CDR3 DNA: TGTGCCAGTAGTGCCGGGACTAGCGGGACGACCTACAATGAGCAGTTCTTC
CDR3 protein: CASSAGTSGTTYNEQFF

clone size: NA
D gene: NA
V gene: TRBV6-1
J gene: TRBJ1-2
CDR3 DNA: TGTGCCAGCAGTGAAACGTTCAGCATGGGATATGGCTACACCTTC
CDR3 protein: CASSETFSMGYGYTF

clone size: once
D gene: NA
V gene: TRBV2
J gene: TRBJ2-1
CDR3 DNA: TGTGCCAGCAGGGGTATGGATTATTACAATGAGCAGTTCTTC
CDR3 protein: CASRGMDYYNEQFF